This T cell receptor (beta chain) was captured by sequencing in a study of T cell clones after liver transplantation. Across the whole study: In this trial, immunosuppression withdrawal was attempted within 2 years of liver transplant. TCRbeta sequencing after a pre-transplant mixed lymphocyte reaction identified graft-donor-reactive clones, later tracked in post-transplant blood. Notes on the study in general: Post-transplant time points were not standardized, so conclusions are preliminary. Low donor cell numbers restricted donor-reactive repertoire measurement in two subjects.

Some clones are missing from TCRdb's copy, which holds only in-frame ones; the method was immunoSEQ multiplex PCR. The sample carries more than 65,000 clones, about four fifths recorded once. Comment on this clone: Its cognate antigen is unknown.

The germline V gene has CDR1 SNHLY and CDR2 FYNNEI. V was clipped by 5 bases and J by 15 bases, with 14 bases between them. The CDR3 loop spans 11 amino acids. The chain combines TRBV2 with TRBJ2-1; possible D gene TRBD2, 5 bases. This receptor was identified in a human patient who received a liver transplant. Some of the T cells might come from the graft donor. Sequencing was performed on CD4+ T cells from blood, taken 12 months after liver transplant. This CDR3 is CASSLDSLPFF. The CDR3 DNA is TGTGCCAGCAGTCTGGACTCACTACCGTTCTTC.